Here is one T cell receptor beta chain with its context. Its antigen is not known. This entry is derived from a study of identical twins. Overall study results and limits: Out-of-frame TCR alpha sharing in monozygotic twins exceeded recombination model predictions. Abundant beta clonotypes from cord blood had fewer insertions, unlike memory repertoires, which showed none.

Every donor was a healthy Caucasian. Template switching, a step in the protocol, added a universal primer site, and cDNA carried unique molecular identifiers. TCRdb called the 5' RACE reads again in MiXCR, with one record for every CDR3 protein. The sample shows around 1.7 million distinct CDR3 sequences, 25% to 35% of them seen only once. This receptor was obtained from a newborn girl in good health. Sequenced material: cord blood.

The CDR3 sequence is CASSAWYSTSKYHEQYF. The CDR3 bases are TGTGCCAGCAGCGCATGGTACTCGACTAGCAAGTATCATGAGCAGTACTTC. The rearrangement joins TRBV7-2 to TRBJ2-5; 7 bases are shared with TRBD2. The CDR3 extends over 17 amino acids. Germline V gene lookup returns CDR1 SGHTA and CDR2 FQGNSA. V shed 5 bases, J shed 11 bases, and the junction held 23 bases outside the gene matches.